Sequencing of this T cell receptor (beta chain) was carried out in a study of T cell changes during pregnancy in multiple sclerosis. The protocol was immunoSEQ multiplex PCR, while the TCRdb copy is restricted to in-frame clones and leaves out a portion. The sample holds about 84,000 clones, nearly 95% seen once. Trimming removed 8 bases from V and 5 bases from J; junction bases left unmatched: 11. CDR3 length equals 14 residues. The V gene's germline CDR1 is MNHNY and CDR2 SVGAGI (reference sequence). The sample in question was peripheral blood, obtained in the second trimester of pregnancy. This chain connects TRBV6-6 to TRBJ2-5; 7 bases are shared with TRBD1. This clonotype was sampled from a female donor in good health, enrolled as a control in a pregnancy study. The CDR3 coding sequence is TGTGCCAGCCAGAAGACAGGGCTAGTGGAGACCCAGTACTTC. As protein: CASQKTGLVETQYF.